What follows are 30 T cell receptor beta chains derived from one specimen sequenced in a study of blood T cells in healthy people across ages. PCR was performed a second time for about 7 to 11 cycles using a sample-barcoded 5' primer and a J-beta primer mix. TCRdb processed the 5' RACE reads anew with MiXCR; each CDR3 protein has one entry. Among 850,000 or so distinct CDR3 sequences listed, more than 25% were seen once. Sequenced: blood. The receptors derive from a woman older than 75 in good health.

This clonotype occurred many times. This may arise from a read error, as a much more abundant clone is one base away. The J gene is TRBJ2-5, the V gene TRBV30; D remains unclear. The V gene's germline CDR1 is GTSNPN and CDR2 SVGIG (reference sequence). V was trimmed by 2 bases and J by 11 bases, leaving 12 bases between them. This CDR3 is 11 amino acids long. This chain's CDR3 is CAWSPGNEQYF. CDR3 nucleotides: TGTGCCTGGAGTCCTGGGAATGAGCAGTACTTC.

Many counts were recorded for this clonotype. The chain recombines TRBV20-1 with TRBJ1-2, with 7 bases identical to TRBD1. Germline CDR1 DFQATT, CDR2 SNEGSKA (reference sequence). The CDR3 totals 13 residues. Trimming cost V 6 bases and J 4 bases; bases outside gene matches: 8. The CDR3 DNA reads as TGCAGTGCAGTGGGACAGCCTCTCTATGGCTACACCTTC. Amino acids: CSAVGQPLYGYTF.

This clonotype was seen ten or more times. J is TRBJ2-4 and V is TRBV2; 7 positions match TRBD2. Germline loops: CDR1 SNHLY, CDR2 FYNNEI. This CDR3 has 16 amino acids. Germline trimming cut 5 bases from V and 0 bases from J; bases unmatched to any gene: 7. The CDR3 loop is CASSLGGTLAKNIQYF. The CDR3 nucleotides read TGTGCCAGCAGTTTGGGGGGGACCCTAGCCAAAAACATTCAGTACTTC.

Worth noting for this clonotype: One junction end disagrees with the germline gene, perhaps due to a read error. The chain combines TRBV20-1 with TRBJ1-4; unclear D gene. Per the germline V gene, CDR1 is DFQATT and CDR2 is SNEGSKA (reference sequence). There are 16 residues in the CDR3. The CDR3 nucleotides are TGCAGTGCTAGAGATGGGTGGGCAGGCCTAAGAGAAAAACTGTCTTTT. Amino acid sequence: CSARDGWAGLREKLSF.

This clonotype was recorded once. V gene TRBV29-1 combines with J gene TRBJ2-7; no clear D. The CDR3 covers 11 residues. Germline V gene lookup returns CDR1 SQVTM and CDR2 ANQGSEA. Trimming cost V 5 bases and J 1 base, with 6 bases left between them. The CDR3 coding sequence is TGCAGCGTTTTAGATTCCTACGAGCAGTACTTC. It encodes CSVLDSYEQYF.

Details on this clonotype: Lacking the conserved final phenylalanine or tryptophan, this CDR3 likely reflects a read error. The chain joins TRBV6-5 to TRBJ2-5; 10 bases are shared with TRBD2. CDR1 and CDR2 (germline): MNHEY, SVGAGI. Trimming at V came to 7 bases and at J to 1 base, leaving 3 bases not matched to a gene. CDR3 length: 14 residues. This CDR3 is CASTGTSAQETQYV. DNA of the CDR3: TGTGCCAGCACCGGGACTAGCGCCCAAGAGACCCAGTACGTC.

The table lists this clonotype with a few counts. V is TRBV14 and J is TRBJ2-3; perhaps TRBD1 as D (6 bases). V was pared by 2 bases and J by 3 bases, with 12 bases between. CDR3 size: 15 residues. The germline V gene encodes CDR1 SGHDN and CDR2 FVKESK. DNA of the CDR3: TGTGCCAGCAGCCAATTAGGTAGGGGGACAGATACGCAGTATTTT. Its translation is CASSQLGRGTDTQYF.

This clonotype was recorded once. The genes are TRBV12-3 or TRBV12-4 and TRBJ2-7; D unclear. The CDR3 is 11 residues long. Trimming cost V 5 bases and J 6 bases, with 8 bases left between them. The CDR3 sequence: CASSEFGEQYF. The CDR3, as DNA: TGTGCCAGCAGTGAATTCGGCGAGCAGTACTTC.

Of note for this clonotype: A single base separates this from a much larger clone, so it may be a read error. Here the CDR3 DNA reads TGTGCCAGCAGCCAAGCGGCAGCCTCCTACGAGCGGTACTTC. It encodes CASSQAAASYERYF. V and J are TRBV14 and TRBJ2-7; D unresolved. CDR1 SGHDN and CDR2 FVKESK come from the germline V gene. The CDR3 length is 14 residues.

This clonotype was recorded at least ten times. This chain joins TRBV7-2 and TRBJ2-3; tentatively, D is TRBD2 (7 bases). CDR1 and CDR2 (germline): SGHTA, FQGNSA. The CDR3 loop spans 13 amino acids. Trimming took 8 bases from V and 1 from J, leaving 10 bases between them. CDR3 sequence: CASGGGGTDTQYF. CDR3 bases: TGTGCCAGCGGAGGGGGGGGCACAGATACGCAGTATTTT.

There are many counts of this clonotype. V and J are TRBV7-2 and TRBJ2-6; the D gene is possibly TRBD1 (5 bases). V lost 4 bases and J 0 bases, leaving 16 bases between the germline ends. The V gene's germline CDR1 is SGHTA and CDR2 FQGNSA. The length of the CDR3 is 18 residues. CDR3 region: CASSSEGQGYSGANVLTF. The CDR3 region has the DNA TGTGCCAGCAGCTCTGAAGGGCAGGGCTACTCTGGGGCCAACGTCCTGACTTTC.

This clonotype appeared a few times. Being one base from a much bigger clone, this may be a read error. This chain links TRBV29-1 with TRBJ2-7; D is perhaps TRBD1 or TRBD2 (5 bases each). The CDR3 length is 13 residues. Germline assignment: CDR1 SQVTM and CDR2 ANQGSEA. V was trimmed by 7 bases and J by 2 bases, leaving 15 bases between them. CDR3 sequence: CSAGLGGPYEQYF. The CDR3 bases are TGCAGCGCTGGACTTGGGGGACCCTACGAGCAGTACTTC.

To note about this clonotype: Just one base apart from a much larger clone, this may be a read error. The chain uses TRBV12-5 and TRBJ2-1; either TRBD1 or TRBD2 may supply D (5 bases each). The CDR3 runs to 12 residues. Per germline, CDR1 LGHNT and CDR2 FRNRAP. Trimming pared 2 bases from V and 13 bases from J, leaving 12 bases between. The DNA for the CDR3 is TGTGCTAGTGGTTTGCAAGGGGAGACCCAGTTCTTC. It translates to CASGLQGETQFF.

The table lists this clonotype with a count of one. It may be a read error: a sequence one base away is much more abundant. The V and J genes are TRBV29-1 and TRBJ1-2, with D perhaps TRBD1 (6 bases). The germline gives CDR1 SQVTM, CDR2 ANQGSEA. The CDR3 length is 14 residues. Trimming cost V 7 bases and J 0 bases, with 15 bases left between them. The CDR3 bases are TGCAGCGGAGGTGACAGGTATCCTAACTATGGCTACACCTTC. It specifies CSGGDRYPNYGYTF.

Worth noting for this clonotype: Since a much larger clone is just one base distant, this may be a read error. The CDR3 reads CASSGQKRLRYNEQYF. CDR3 nucleotide sequence: TGTGCCAGCAGTGGGCAAAAAAGACTTAGGTACAATGAGCAGTACTTC. This chain joins TRBV6-1 and TRBJ2-1, with D unclear. The tail of the sequence fits TRBJ2-7 better, so the J call may be wrong. The germline gives CDR1 MNHNS, CDR2 SASEGT. The CDR3 totals 16 residues.

The V call is TRBV5-1, the J call TRBJ2-2; 7 nucleotides agree with TRBD1. Germline V gene data show CDR1 as SGHRS and CDR2 as YFSETQ. V dropped 4 bases and J dropped 4; count of bases not matched to a gene: 10. The CDR3 is 16 amino acids. The CDR3 here is CASSAQPTGSTGELFF. CDR3 in DNA: TGCGCCAGCAGCGCCCAACCGACAGGGTCCACCGGGGAGCTGTTTTTT.

This clonotype was observed a handful of times. This rearrangement joins TRBV6-2 or TRBV6-3 to TRBJ1-5; no definite D call. V lost 7 bases to trimming and J lost 0 bases, with 4 bases between them. There are 12 residues in the CDR3. CDR1 is MNHEY, CDR2 SVGEGT, per germline. The CDR3 spells CASKISNQPQHF. The CDR3 DNA is TGTGCCAGCAAAATTAGCAATCAGCCCCAGCATTTT.

This clonotype appeared many times. The genes are TRBV20-1 and TRBJ2-1; TRBD1 agrees at 10 bases. This CDR3 spans 16 amino acids. V dropped 1 base and J dropped 5; count of bases not matched to a gene: 8. Germline loops: CDR1 DFQATT, CDR2 SNEGSKA (reference sequence). CDR3 loop: CSARVRDRGGNNEQFF. The CDR3, as DNA: TGCAGTGCTAGAGTAAGGGACAGGGGTGGGAACAATGAGCAGTTCTTC.

CDR3 in DNA: TGTGCCACCAGCCCACGGGTGTGGACAGGGGGCTATCTAACTGAAAAACTGTTTTTT. Translating it yields CATSPRVWTGGYLTEKLFF. J is TRBJ1-4 and V is TRBV15; 11 nucleotides match TRBD1. This CDR3 has 19 residues. V lost 5 bases, J lost 7 bases, and 18 bases stayed unmatched. The V gene's germline CDR1 is LNHNV and CDR2 YYDKDF (reference sequence). The full variable domain, in which reference TRBV15 and TRBJ1-4 provide the parts outside the CDR3, is DAMVIQNPRYQVTQFGKPVTLSCSQTLNHNVMYWYQQKSSQAPKLLFHYYDKDFNNEADTPDNFQSRRPNTSFCFLDIRSPGLGDTAMYLCATSPRVWTGGYLTEKLFFGSGTQLSVL.

This clonotype appeared many times. The chain employs TRBV20-1 and TRBJ1-2; no firm D call. The germline CDR1 and CDR2 sequences are DFQATT and SNEGSKA (reference sequence). This CDR3 is 15 amino acids long. Deletions cut 5 bases from V and 6 bases from J, with 22 bases between. The CDR3 DNA reads TGCAGTGCTCTTCGCGGATCGCTTGGTGGCGATGGCTACACCTTC. This translates into CSALRGSLGGDGYTF.

This clonotype has a handful of counts. The V and J genes are TRBV2 and TRBJ2-7; 12 nucleotides match TRBD2. Germline CDR1 reads SNHLY; CDR2 reads FYNNEI. This CDR3 region has 15 residues. V was clipped by 4 bases and J by 7 bases; unmatched bases: 8. The CDR3 spells CASSALAGGPNEQYF. CDR3 sequence (DNA): TGTGCCAGCAGTGCCCTAGCGGGGGGGCCGAATGAGCAGTACTTC.

The chain recombines TRBV30 with TRBJ1-6, with D perhaps matching TRBD1 (5 bases). With 0 bases removed from V and 6 bases from J, the gap between germline ends came to 12 bases. The length of the CDR3 is 15 residues. Looked up from germline, CDR1 is GTSNPN and CDR2 is SVGIG (reference sequence). The CDR3: CAWSVRGLFNSPLHF. CDR3 nucleotide sequence: TGTGCCTGGAGTGTAAGGGGTCTGTTTAATTCACCCCTCCACTTT.

This clonotype appeared many times. This chain connects TRBV9 to TRBJ2-5, with D perhaps TRBD1 (6 bases). In germline, CDR1 is SGDLS, CDR2 YYNGEE. The CDR3 contains 13 residues. Trimming shortened V by 3 bases and J by 6 bases, and 12 bases separated the two germline ends. As DNA, the CDR3 is TGTGCCAGCAGCGGCACAGGGTATCAGACCCAGTACTTC. This gives the protein CASSGTGYQTQYF.

The CDR3 bases are TGTGCCAGCAGTAATCCCGGGACAACCTCCTACGAGCAGTACTTC. As protein: CASSNPGTTSYEQYF. The chain uses TRBV7-2 and TRBJ2-4; the D gene is possibly TRBD1 (6 bases). The DNA matches TRBJ2-7 better at its end, which makes the J call doubtful. The CDR3 length is 15 residues. Germline CDR1 reads SGHTA; CDR2 reads FQGNSA.

This clonotype was observed a handful of times. It may be a read error: a sequence one base away is much more abundant. The V and J genes are TRBV9 and TRBJ2-1; 9 nucleotides line up with TRBD1. The CDR3 contains 15 residues. Germline loops: CDR1 SGDLS, CDR2 YYNGEE. V was clipped by 2 bases and J by 4 bases; unmatched bases: 4. The DNA of the CDR3 is TGTGCCAGCAGCGTCAGGACAGGGGTGTACAATGAGCAGTTCTTC. Its translation is CASSVRTGVYNEQFF. Full variable domain (remainder filled in from reference TRBV9 and TRBJ2-1): DSGVTQTPKHLITATGQRVTLRCSPRSGDLSVYWYQQSLDQGLQFLIQYYNGEERAKGNILERFSAQQFPDLHSELNLSSLELGDSALYFCASSVRTGVYNEQFFGPGTRLTVL.

This sequence joins TRBV25-1 and TRBJ2-2; 7 bases match TRBD1. The CDR3 loop spans 14 amino acids. With 8 bases clipped from V and 0 bases from J, the junction kept 3 bases outside the gene matches. From germline, CDR1 is MGHDK and CDR2 SYGVNS. CDR3 DNA: TGTGCCAGCGCCGGGACAGCGAACACCGGGGAGCTGTTTTTT. Protein product: CASAGTANTGELFF.

As DNA, the CDR3 is TGTGCCAGCAGTTTGACAGGGGCCGATAGCAATCAGCCCCAGCATTTT. Its translation: CASSLTGADSNQPQHF. V is TRBV27 and J is TRBJ1-5, with TRBD1 matching over 8 bases. V trimming: 3 bases; J trimming: 0 bases; junction bases outside the gene matches: 4. CDR1 and CDR2 from the germline V gene are MNHEY and SMNVEV (reference sequence). This CDR3 is 16 amino acids long.

The CDR3 spells CASSMIGVTEAFF. DNA for the CDR3: TGTGCCAGCAGTATGATAGGGGTCACTGAAGCTTTCTTT. The chain combines TRBV12-3 or TRBV12-4 with TRBJ1-1, with a weak D call TRBD1 (5 bases). V was trimmed by 5 bases and J by 4 bases, leaving 11 bases between them. The CDR3 length is 13 residues.

A few counts support this clonotype. This chain connects TRBV7-2 to TRBJ2-7; perhaps TRBD2 as D (5 bases). Between the trimmed V and J ends, which lost 3 bases and 7 bases, there was a span of 13 bases. From germline, CDR1 is SGHTA and CDR2 FQGNSA. The CDR3 runs to 13 residues. CDR3 sequence reads: CASSFPGVYEQYF. CDR3 nucleotides: TGTGCCAGCAGCTTCCCCGGGGTGTATGAGCAGTACTTC.

In its sample, this clonotype was seen many times. The chain uses TRBV12-3 or TRBV12-4 and TRBJ2-1; the match to TRBD2 covers 10 bases. CDR3 length: 17 residues. The ends lost 2 bases at V and 3 bases at J; junction bases unmatched: 7. The CDR3 DNA sequence: TGTGCCAGCAGTTTATGGAATCTAGCGGGGGTCTACAATGAGCAGTTCTTC. It codes for CASSLWNLAGVYNEQFF.